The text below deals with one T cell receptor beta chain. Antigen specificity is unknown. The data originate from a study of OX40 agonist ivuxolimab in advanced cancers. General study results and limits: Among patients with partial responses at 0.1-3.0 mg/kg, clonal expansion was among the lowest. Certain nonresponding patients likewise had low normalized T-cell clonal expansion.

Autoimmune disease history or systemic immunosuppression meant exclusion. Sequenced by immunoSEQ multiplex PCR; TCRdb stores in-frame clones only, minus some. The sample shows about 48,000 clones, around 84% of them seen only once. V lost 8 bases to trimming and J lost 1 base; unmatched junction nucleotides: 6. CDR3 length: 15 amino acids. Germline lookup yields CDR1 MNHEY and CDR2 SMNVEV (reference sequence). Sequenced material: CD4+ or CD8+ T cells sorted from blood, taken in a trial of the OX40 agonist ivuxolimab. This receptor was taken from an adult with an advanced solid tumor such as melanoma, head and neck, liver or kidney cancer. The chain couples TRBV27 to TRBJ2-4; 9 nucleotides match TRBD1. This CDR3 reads CASSRTGAAKNIQYF. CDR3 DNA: TGTGCCAGCTCGCGGACAGGGGCTGCCAAAAACATTCAGTACTTC.